The 14 T cell receptor beta chains in this list originate from one sample, sequenced in a study of HIV-infected children after antiretroviral therapy interruption. Treatment: PENTA 11 planned treatment interruption arm or continuous ART arm. A 3' RACE protocol on RNA, with unique molecular identifiers, produced the TCR library. From the 3' RACE reads, TCRdb called clonotypes with MiXCR, one entry per CDR3 protein. The profile shows around 47,000 distinct CDR3 sequences, 4.3% of them singletons. Sequences were derived from CD45RA+ CD4+ T cells from PBMCs, pooled from several time points, sampled from a donor given antiretroviral therapy, either interrupted or continuous. Subset denoted: naive CD4+ CD45RA+ CD45RO- T cells. The receptors shown here come from a pool of human donors with HIV.

This clonotype appeared many times. This chain joins TRBV20-1 and TRBJ1-1, with TRBD1 identical over 7 bases. The CDR3 has 14 residues. The V gene's germline CDR1 is DFQATT and CDR2 SNEGSKA (reference sequence). The V segment lost 3 bases and the J segment 4 bases; nucleotides outside the gene matches: 8. The CDR3 sequence: CSASWRKGATEAFF. The CDR3 DNA sequence: TGCAGTGCTAGTTGGAGGAAGGGGGCCACTGAAGCTTTCTTT.

In its sample, this clonotype was seen many times. This chain joins TRBV20-1 and TRBJ2-4; the D gene is possibly TRBD2 (6 bases). The germline V gene encodes CDR1 DFQATT and CDR2 SNEGSKA (reference sequence). The ends were cut back, 1 base at V and 0 bases at J, with 10 bases in the middle. This CDR3 is built from 15 residues. CDR3 sequence (DNA): TGCAGTGCTAGAGCCTGGAGGGAAGCCAAAAACATTCAGTACTTC. This encodes CSARAWREAKNIQYF.

At least ten counts were recorded for this clonotype. The chain links TRBV11-2 to TRBJ2-1, with D possibly matching TRBD1 (6 bases). Germline V CDR1 and CDR2: SGHAT, FQNNGV. The germline V and J ends were trimmed by 5 bases and 4 bases, with 12 bases remaining between them. There are 14 residues in the CDR3. The CDR3 loop reads CASSPRQEYNEQFF. For the CDR3, the DNA is TGTGCCAGCAGCCCCCGACAGGAATACAATGAGCAGTTCTTC.

This clonotype occurred many times. V is TRBV6-1 and J is TRBJ1-1; no definite D call. The CDR3 has 17 amino acids. The V and J ends lost 5 bases and 0 bases respectively, with 19 bases between them. Per the germline V gene, CDR1 is MNHNS and CDR2 is SASEGT. The CDR3 loop is CASSSHAGSSMNTEAFF. The DNA for the CDR3 is TGTGCCAGCAGTTCCCACGCCGGGAGTTCAATGAACACTGAAGCTTTCTTT.

This clonotype was picked up many times. This sequence joins TRBV10-1 and TRBJ2-3; perhaps TRBD2 as D (5 bases). Trimming removed 4 bases from V and 0 bases from J, with 8 bases in between. This CDR3 has 14 amino acids. Germline CDR1 is WNHNN and CDR2 is SYGVQD (reference sequence). CDR3 region: CASSGAASTDTQYF. The CDR3 DNA reads as TGCGCCAGCAGTGGAGCGGCTAGCACAGATACGCAGTATTTT.

This clonotype was counted ten times or more. The V call is TRBV20-1, the J call TRBJ2-7; 7 nucleotides agree with TRBD1. This CDR3 spans 12 amino acids. CDR1 DFQATT and CDR2 SNEGSKA come from the germline V gene (reference sequence). Germline trimming cut 6 bases from V and 0 bases from J; bases unmatched to any gene: 2. The CDR3 bases are TGCAGTGCACGGGACAGCTCCTACGAGCAGTACTTC. It translates to CSARDSSYEQYF.

The genes are TRBV6-6 and TRBJ1-4; the match to TRBD1 covers 10 bases. The CDR3 has 13 amino acids. V trimming: 8 bases; J trimming: 7 bases; junction bases outside the gene matches: 4. Germline loops: CDR1 MNHNY, CDR2 SVGAGI (reference sequence). The DNA of the CDR3 is TGTGCCAGCTGGACAGGGGGGGTTGAAAAACTGTTTTTT. As protein: CASWTGGVEKLFF.

The sample holds many counts of this clonotype. The V gene is TRBV28, the J gene TRBJ1-2; D gene uncertain. V lost 8 bases and J lost 0, with 10 bases in between. From germline, CDR1 is MDHEN and CDR2 SYDVKM. The length of the CDR3 is 13 residues. The chain's CDR3 is CASCEAANYGYTF. Here the CDR3 DNA reads TGTGCCAGCTGCGAAGCGGCTAACTATGGCTACACCTTC.

This clonotype has at least ten counts. The chain links TRBV9 to TRBJ2-7; D might be TRBD1 (6 bases). This CDR3 is 15 amino acids long. The germline V and J ends were trimmed by 1 base and 7 bases, with 18 bases remaining between them. The germline gives CDR1 SGDLS, CDR2 YYNGEE. CDR3 residues: CASSVTGHLSEEQYF. The CDR3 region has the DNA TGTGCCAGCAGCGTAACGGGACATCTCTCCGAGGAGCAGTACTTC.

A few counts support this clonotype. The V call is TRBV20-1, the J call TRBJ2-3; 8 bases are a match to TRBD2. The V gene's germline CDR1 is DFQATT and CDR2 SNEGSKA (reference sequence). V lost 1 base and J lost 4; bases outside the gene matches: 10. CDR3 length: 16 residues. Here the CDR3 DNA reads TGCAGTGCTAGAGTGGTCCCCGGGGGGGAGGCAGATACGCAGTATTTT. Translating it yields CSARVVPGGEADTQYF.

This clonotype came up a few times. The CDR3 DNA reads as TGCAGTGCTAGGCGAGACAGGACCATCCACTCCTACAATGAGCAGTTCTTC. Its translation is CSARRDRTIHSYNEQFF. The chain has TRBV20-1 and TRBJ2-1; tentatively, D is TRBD1 (6 bases). Germline-derived CDR1 and CDR2 are DFQATT and SNEGSKA (reference sequence). Trimming shortened V by 3 bases and J by 0 bases, and 18 bases separated the two germline ends. The CDR3 has 17 amino acids.

This clonotype was counted between two and nine times. This rearrangement joins TRBV12-3 or TRBV12-4 to TRBJ2-7; weak D call: TRBD2 (6 bases). V lost 4 bases to trimming and J lost 6 bases, with 16 bases between them. The length of the CDR3 is 14 residues. CDR3 DNA sequence: TGTGCCAGCAGTTCCACGGGGGTAGCATCCGAGCAGTACTTC. Translation gives CASSSTGVASEQYF.

This clonotype was counted at least ten times. The genes are TRBV7-2 and TRBJ2-7, with no clear D. The V gene lost 0 bases and the J gene lost 1 base, with 7 bases spanning the gap. The CDR3 has 14 amino acids. Germline CDR1 SGHTA, CDR2 FQGNSA. CDR3 residues: CASSLATASYEQYF. The CDR3 DNA sequence: TGTGCCAGCAGCTTAGCCACAGCATCCTACGAGCAGTACTTC. Together with reference TRBV7-2 and TRBJ2-7, the CDR3 gives the full variable domain: GAGVSQSPSNKVTEKGKDVELRCDPISGHTALYWYRQSLGQGLEFLIYFQGNSAPDKSGLPSDRFSAERTGGSVSTLTIQRTQQEDSAVYLCASSLATASYEQYFGPGTRLTVT.

The V and J genes are TRBV10-2 and TRBJ2-1, with TRBD2 matching 11 bases. The CDR3 totals 15 residues. V dropped 7 bases and J dropped 9; count of bases not matched to a gene: 11. Per germline, CDR1 WSHSY and CDR2 SAAADI. The CDR3, as DNA: TGCGCCAGCACCCCGGGTAGCGGGGGGGCGGCTGAGCAGTTCTTC. This codes for CASTPGSGGAAEQFF.